These 8 T cell receptor beta chains originate from one sample sequenced in a study of T-cell reconstitution after alpha-beta-depleted transplantation in children. Unique molecular identifiers tagged the TCRbeta library. Using its own MiXCR run on the PCR reads, TCRdb lists one record per CDR3 protein. Seen here are about 110,000 distinct CDR3 sequences, around 6.4% observed once, and the top ten hold roughly 25%. Specimen: PBMCs, mostly from graft donor cells, collected 360 days after TCRalphabeta/CD19-depleted stem cell transplant. These receptor sequences come from a male patient between 2 and 10 years old who had a stem cell transplant for acute lymphoblastic leukemia, so the T cells may come from the graft donor.

V is TRBV11-2 and J is TRBJ2-1; D may be TRBD2 (5 bases). V gave up 5 bases and J gave up 3 bases, with 11 bases separating them. Germline CDR1 reads SGHAT; CDR2 reads FQNNGV. The CDR3 sequence is 14 residues long. CDR3 DNA: TGTGCCAGCAGCACCCACGGACTCTACAATGAGCAGTTCTTC. It codes for CASSTHGLYNEQFF.

The rearrangement links TRBV6-2 or TRBV6-3 to TRBJ2-5; D possibly corresponds to TRBD1 (5 bases). The CDR3 is 14 amino acids. Trimming shortened V by 6 bases and J by 2 bases, and 13 bases separated the two germline ends. Germline loops: CDR1 MNHEY, CDR2 SVGEGT. This chain's CDR3 is CASSQGVRQETQYF. The CDR3 DNA follows: TGTGCCAGCAGCCAGGGCGTGCGGCAAGAGACCCAGTACTTC.

V and J are TRBV28 and TRBJ1-1; D remains unclear. In germline, CDR1 is MDHEN, CDR2 SYDVKM. V was trimmed by 8 bases and J by 8 bases, leaving 6 bases between them. The CDR3 consists of 9 residues. CDR3: CASEREAFF. The CDR3 coding sequence is TGTGCCAGCGAAAGAGAAGCTTTCTTT.

This clonotype has a count of ten or more. This sequence joins TRBV12-3 or TRBV12-4 and TRBJ1-4, with a weak D call TRBD1 (5 bases). CDR3 size: 17 residues. V lost 6 bases, J lost 8 bases, and 25 bases lay in between. DNA for the CDR3: TGTGCCAGCAGCCTCGACAGTTGGACCTTCTCATTCGAAAAACTGTTTTTT. It is translated as CASSLDSWTFSFEKLFF.

In this sample, this clonotype turned up many times. The V gene is TRBV28, the J gene TRBJ2-5, with TRBD2 matching over 10 bases. Per the germline V gene, CDR1 is MDHEN and CDR2 is SYDVKM. V shed 5 bases and J 1 base; nucleotides not matched to a gene: 13. The CDR3 extends over 18 amino acids. CDR3 region: CASSASGLAIVSQETQYF. The CDR3 nucleotides are TGTGCCAGCAGTGCTTCGGGACTAGCGATAGTTTCCCAAGAGACCCAGTACTTC.

In its sample, this clonotype was seen many times. J is TRBJ2-1 and V is TRBV9; TRBD2 agrees at 10 bases. CDR3 size: 15 residues. Germline V gene lookup returns CDR1 SGDLS and CDR2 YYNGEE. J gave up 4 bases and V 2 bases, and 3 bases lay outside the gene matches. The CDR3 region is CASSVSSGGYNEQFF. The CDR3 DNA sequence: TGTGCCAGCAGCGTCTCTAGCGGGGGTTACAATGAGCAGTTCTTC. Full variable domain (outside the CDR3, taken from reference TRBV9 and TRBJ2-1): DSGVTQTPKHLITATGQRVTLRCSPRSGDLSVYWYQQSLDQGLQFLIQYYNGEERAKGNILERFSAQQFPDLHSELNLSSLELGDSALYFCASSVSSGGYNEQFFGPGTRLTVL.

As concerns this clonotype: This sequence may be a read error, since a much larger clone differs from it by one base. CDR3 coding DNA: TGTGCCACCAGTGACGGGGCTGGGGCCAACGTCCTGACTTTC. Its protein is CATSDGAGANVLTF. The J gene is TRBJ2-6, the V gene TRBV24-1; perhaps TRBD2 as D (5 bases). The CDR3 is 14 residues long. CDR1 is KGHDR, CDR2 SFDVKD, per germline. Between the trimmed V and J ends, which lost 4 bases and 2 bases, there was a span of 5 bases.

This clonotype was seen more than once but under ten times. This chain joins TRBV7-2 and TRBJ2-5; D is perhaps TRBD1 or TRBD2 (5 bases each). The CDR3 sequence is 13 residues long. Germline loops: CDR1 SGHTA, CDR2 FQGNSA. The germline V and J ends were trimmed by 4 bases and 10 bases, with 16 bases remaining between them. The CDR3 here is CASSWDRAQDQYF. The CDR3 DNA reads TGTGCCAGCAGCTGGGACCGAGCTCAGGACCAGTACTTC.